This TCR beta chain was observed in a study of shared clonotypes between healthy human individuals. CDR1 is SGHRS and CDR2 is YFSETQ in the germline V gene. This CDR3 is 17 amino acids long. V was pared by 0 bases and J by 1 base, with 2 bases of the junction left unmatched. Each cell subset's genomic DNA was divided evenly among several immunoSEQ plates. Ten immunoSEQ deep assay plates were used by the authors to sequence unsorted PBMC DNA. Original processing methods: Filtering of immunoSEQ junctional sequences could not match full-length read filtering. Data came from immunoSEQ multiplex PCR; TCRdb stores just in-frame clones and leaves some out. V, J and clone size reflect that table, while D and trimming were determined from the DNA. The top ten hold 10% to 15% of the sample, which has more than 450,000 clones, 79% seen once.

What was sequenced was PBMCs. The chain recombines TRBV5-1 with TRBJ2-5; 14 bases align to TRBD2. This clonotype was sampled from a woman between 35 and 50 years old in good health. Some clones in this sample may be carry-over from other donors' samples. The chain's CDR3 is CASSLEGLAGVQETQYF. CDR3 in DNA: TGCGCCAGCAGCTTGGAGGGACTAGCGGGGGTCCAAGAGACCCAGTACTTC.